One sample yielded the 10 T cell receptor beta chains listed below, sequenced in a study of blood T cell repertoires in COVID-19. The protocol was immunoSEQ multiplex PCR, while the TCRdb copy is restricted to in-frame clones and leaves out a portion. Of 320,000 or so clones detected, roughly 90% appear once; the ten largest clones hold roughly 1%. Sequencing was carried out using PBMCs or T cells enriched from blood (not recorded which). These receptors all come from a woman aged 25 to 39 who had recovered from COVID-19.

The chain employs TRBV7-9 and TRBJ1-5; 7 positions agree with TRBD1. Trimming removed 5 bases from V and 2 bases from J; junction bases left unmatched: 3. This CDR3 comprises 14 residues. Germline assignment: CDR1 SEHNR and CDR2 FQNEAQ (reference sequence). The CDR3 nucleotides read TGTGCCAGCAGCCAGGGGGGAGGCAATCAGCCCCAGCATTTT. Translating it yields CASSQGGGNQPQHF.

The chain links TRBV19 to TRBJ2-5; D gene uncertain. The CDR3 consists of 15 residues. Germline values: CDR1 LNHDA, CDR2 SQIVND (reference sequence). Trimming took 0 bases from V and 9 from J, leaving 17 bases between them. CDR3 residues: CASSIDRFTNRAQYF. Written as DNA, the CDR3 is TGTGCCAGTAGTATAGATCGGTTCACGAATCGGGCCCAGTACTTC.

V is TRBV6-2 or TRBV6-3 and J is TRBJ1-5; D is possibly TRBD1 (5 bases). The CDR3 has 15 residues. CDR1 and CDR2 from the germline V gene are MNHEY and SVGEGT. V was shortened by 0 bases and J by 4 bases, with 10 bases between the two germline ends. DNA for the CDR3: TGTGCCAGCAGTTACTCGGCCAGGGCGAATCAGCCCCAGCATTTT. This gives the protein CASSYSARANQPQHF.

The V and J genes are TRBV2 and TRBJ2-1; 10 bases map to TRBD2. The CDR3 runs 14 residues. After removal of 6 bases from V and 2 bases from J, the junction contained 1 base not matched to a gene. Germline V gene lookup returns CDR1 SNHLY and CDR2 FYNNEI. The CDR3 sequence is CASSGLAAYNEQFF. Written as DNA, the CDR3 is TGTGCCAGCAGCGGACTAGCGGCCTACAATGAGCAGTTCTTC.

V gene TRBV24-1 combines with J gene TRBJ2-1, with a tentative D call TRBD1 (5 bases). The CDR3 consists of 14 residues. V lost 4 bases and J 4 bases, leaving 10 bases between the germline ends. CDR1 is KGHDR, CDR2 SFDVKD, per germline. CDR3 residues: CATSDHKGYNEQFF. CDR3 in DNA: TGTGCCACCAGTGACCACAAGGGGTACAATGAGCAGTTCTTC.

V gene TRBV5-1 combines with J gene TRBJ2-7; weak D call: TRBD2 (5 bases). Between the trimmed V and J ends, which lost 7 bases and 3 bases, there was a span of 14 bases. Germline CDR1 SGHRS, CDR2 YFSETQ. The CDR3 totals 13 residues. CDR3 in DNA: TGCGCCAGCTCCCTGGAGGCCAGCTACGAGCAGTACTTC. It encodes CASSLEASYEQYF.

CDR3 protein: CASSLEMERGPEAFF. CDR3 sequence (DNA): TGCGCCAGCAGCCTGGAGATGGAAAGAGGGCCTGAAGCTTTCTTT. The genes are TRBV5-1 and TRBJ1-1; no reliable D call. This CDR3 has 15 residues. Trimming pared 4 bases from V and 6 bases from J, leaving 19 bases between. Germline loops: CDR1 SGHRS, CDR2 YFSETQ.

CDR3 bases: TGTGCCAGCAGTGAAGGGGCCGCGGGGAGGTCACCCCTCCACTTT. Translated: CASSEGAAGRSPLHF. V usage is TRBV2 and J usage is TRBJ1-6; the D is unclear. In germline, CDR1 is SNHLY, CDR2 FYNNEI. V was shortened by 1 base and J by 10 bases, with 14 bases between the two germline ends. The CDR3 spans 15 residues.

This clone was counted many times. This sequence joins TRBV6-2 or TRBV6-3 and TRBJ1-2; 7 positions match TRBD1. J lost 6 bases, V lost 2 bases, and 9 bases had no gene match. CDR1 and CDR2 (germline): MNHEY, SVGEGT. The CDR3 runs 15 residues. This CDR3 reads CASSYADRVTDGYTF. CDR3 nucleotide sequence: TGTGCCAGCAGTTACGCCGACAGGGTAACGGATGGCTACACCTTC.

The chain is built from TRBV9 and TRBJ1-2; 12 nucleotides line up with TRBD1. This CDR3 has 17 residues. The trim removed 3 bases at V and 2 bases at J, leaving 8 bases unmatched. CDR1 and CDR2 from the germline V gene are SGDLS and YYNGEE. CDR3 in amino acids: CASSARPGTGGNYGYTF. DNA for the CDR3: TGTGCCAGCAGCGCCCGACCCGGGACAGGGGGCAACTATGGCTACACCTTC. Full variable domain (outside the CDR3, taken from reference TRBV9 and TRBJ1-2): DSGVTQTPKHLITATGQRVTLRCSPRSGDLSVYWYQQSLDQGLQFLIQYYNGEERAKGNILERFSAQQFPDLHSELNLSSLELGDSALYFCASSARPGTGGNYGYTFGSGTRLTVV.